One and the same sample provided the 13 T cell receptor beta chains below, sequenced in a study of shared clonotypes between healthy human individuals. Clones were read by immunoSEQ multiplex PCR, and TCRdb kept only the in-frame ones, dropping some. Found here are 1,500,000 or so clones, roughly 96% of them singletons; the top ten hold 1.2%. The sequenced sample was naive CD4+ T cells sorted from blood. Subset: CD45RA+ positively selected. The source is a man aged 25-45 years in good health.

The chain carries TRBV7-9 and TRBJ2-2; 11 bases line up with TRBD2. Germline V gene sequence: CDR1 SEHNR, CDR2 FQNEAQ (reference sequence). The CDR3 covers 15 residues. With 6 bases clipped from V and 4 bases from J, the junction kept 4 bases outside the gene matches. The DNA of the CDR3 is TGTGCCAGCAGATTTAGCGGGAGGGCCACCGGGGAGCTGTTTTTT. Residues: CASRFSGRATGELFF.

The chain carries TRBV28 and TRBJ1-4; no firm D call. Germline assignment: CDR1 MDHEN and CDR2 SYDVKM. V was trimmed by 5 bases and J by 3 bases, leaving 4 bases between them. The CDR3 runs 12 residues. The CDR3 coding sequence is TGTGCCAGCAGTGAATCTAATGAAAAACTGTTTTTT. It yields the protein CASSESNEKLFF.

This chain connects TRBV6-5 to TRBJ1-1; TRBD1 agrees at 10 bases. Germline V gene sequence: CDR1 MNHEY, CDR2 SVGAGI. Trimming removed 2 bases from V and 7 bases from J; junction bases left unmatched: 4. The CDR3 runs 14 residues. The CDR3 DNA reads TGTGCCAGCAGTTACCTGACAGGGGGCTTTGAAGCTTTCTTT. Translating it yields CASSYLTGGFEAFF.

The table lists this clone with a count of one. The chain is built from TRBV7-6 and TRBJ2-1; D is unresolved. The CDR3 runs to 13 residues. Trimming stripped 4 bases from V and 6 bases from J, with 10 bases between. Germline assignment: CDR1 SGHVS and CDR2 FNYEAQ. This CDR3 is CASSSRVGNEQFF. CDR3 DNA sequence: TGTGCCAGCAGCTCTAGGGTGGGCAATGAGCAGTTCTTC.

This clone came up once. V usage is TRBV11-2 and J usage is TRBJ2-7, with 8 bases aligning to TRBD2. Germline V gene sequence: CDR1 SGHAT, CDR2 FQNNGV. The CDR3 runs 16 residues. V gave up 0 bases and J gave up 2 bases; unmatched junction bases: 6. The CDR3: CASSLDLGLDAYEQYF. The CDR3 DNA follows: TGTGCCAGCAGCTTAGATCTGGGACTAGATGCCTACGAGCAGTACTTC.

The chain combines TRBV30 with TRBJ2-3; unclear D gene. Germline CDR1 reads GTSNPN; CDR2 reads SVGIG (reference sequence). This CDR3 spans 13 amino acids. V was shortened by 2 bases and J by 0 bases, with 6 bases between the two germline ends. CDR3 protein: CAWSLPSTDTQYF. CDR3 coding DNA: TGTGCCTGGAGTCTGCCTAGCACAGATACGCAGTATTTT.

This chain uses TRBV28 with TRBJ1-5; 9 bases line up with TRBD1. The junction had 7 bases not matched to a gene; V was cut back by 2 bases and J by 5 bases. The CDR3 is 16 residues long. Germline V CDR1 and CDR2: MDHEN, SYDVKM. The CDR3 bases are TGTGCCAGCAGTTTAAGTCTGGGACAGGGCTATCAGCCCCAGCATTTT. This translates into CASSLSLGQGYQPQHF.

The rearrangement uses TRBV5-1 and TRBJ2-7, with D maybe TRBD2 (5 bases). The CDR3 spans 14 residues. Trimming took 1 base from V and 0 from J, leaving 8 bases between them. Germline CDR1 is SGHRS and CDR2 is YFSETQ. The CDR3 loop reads CASSLIGGSYEQYF. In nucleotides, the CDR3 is TGCGCCAGCAGCTTGATCGGAGGCTCCTACGAGCAGTACTTC.

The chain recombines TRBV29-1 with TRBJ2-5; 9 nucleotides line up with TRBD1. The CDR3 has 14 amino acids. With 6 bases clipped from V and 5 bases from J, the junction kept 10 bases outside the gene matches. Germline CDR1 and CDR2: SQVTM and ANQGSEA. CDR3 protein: CSVHRGLQLETQYF. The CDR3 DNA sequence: TGCAGCGTCCACAGGGGGCTCCAGTTGGAGACCCAGTACTTC.

For the CDR3, the DNA is TGTGCCAGCAGTTCACTAGCGCTAAGCTCCTACAATGAGCAGTTCTTC. Residues: CASSSLALSSYNEQFF. The chain recombines TRBV27 with TRBJ2-1, with 7 nucleotides matching TRBD2. Germline V gene lookup returns CDR1 MNHEY and CDR2 SMNVEV (reference sequence). This CDR3 region has 16 residues. The V segment lost 4 bases and the J segment 0 bases; nucleotides outside the gene matches: 6.

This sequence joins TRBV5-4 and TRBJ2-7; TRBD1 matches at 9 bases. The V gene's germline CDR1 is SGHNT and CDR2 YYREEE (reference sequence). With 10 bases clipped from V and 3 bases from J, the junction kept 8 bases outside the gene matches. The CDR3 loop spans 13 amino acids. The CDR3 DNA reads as TGTGCCTGGGGGACAGGGTGGAACTACGAGCAGTACTTC. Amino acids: CAWGTGWNYEQYF.

In DNA form, the CDR3 reads TGTGCCAGCAGTTTCCTCCGGGGGGGAAACACCATATATTTT. This sequence encodes CASSFLRGGNTIYF. This rearrangement joins TRBV28 to TRBJ1-3, with D perhaps matching TRBD1 (5 bases). The CDR3 spans 14 residues. The V gene lost 3 bases and the J gene lost 4 bases, with 10 bases spanning the gap. Germline CDR1 and CDR2: MDHEN and SYDVKM.

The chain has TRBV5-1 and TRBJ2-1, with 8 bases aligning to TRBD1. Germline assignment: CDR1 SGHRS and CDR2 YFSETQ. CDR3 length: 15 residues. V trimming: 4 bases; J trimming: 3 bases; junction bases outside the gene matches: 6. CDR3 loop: CASSTRGQDYNEQFF. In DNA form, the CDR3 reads TGCGCCAGCAGCACCCGGGGACAGGACTACAATGAGCAGTTCTTC.